This section outlines one T cell receptor beta chain sequence together with its context. Its antigen is unknown. Germline CDR1 is SGHDN and CDR2 is FVKESK. There are 14 residues in the CDR3. V lost 5 bases and J lost 2, with 13 bases in between. The source of the sample is a study of cytomegalovirus exposure and HLA in healthy donors. Study-level findings and limits: A later analysis reported that several of the most significant clusters appeared to be linked to common viral pathogens, among them Epstein-Barr virus.

PCR was performed using 60 Vbeta and 13 Jbeta primers. The method was immunoSEQ multiplex PCR; TCRdb's version includes in-frame clones alone and lacks a portion of them. Here the sample table reports approximately 150,000 clones. The chain is built from TRBV14 and TRBJ2-7; D possibly corresponds to TRBD1 (6 bases). What was sequenced was PBMCs. This receptor was obtained from a woman younger than 30 in good health and CMV-seronegative. The CDR3 loop reads CASSTRRQAYEQYF. In nucleotides, the CDR3 is TGTGCCAGCAGCACCCGACGACAGGCCTACGAGCAGTACTTC.